This paragraph covers one TCR beta chain sequence. What antigen it recognizes has not been identified. Base qualities are not recorded, but no much larger clone differs from it by a single base. The data belong to a study of blood T cells in healthy people across ages (dated by TCRdb to between 2014 and 2016). Regarding the research as a whole: In model experiments, template switching captured roughly one uniquely barcoded TCR beta cDNA molecule for every two T cells. Using deep sequencing normalized with unique cDNA molecular identifiers, the study measured how TCR beta repertoire diversity changes with age. The donors were split into four age groups: young (average 16 years), middle-aged (roughly 39), aged (62) and long-lived (roughly 80). To avoid experimental bias, donors of different ages were distributed randomly across sequencing lanes. The study analyzed two additional independent replicas of 1 million unique cDNA reads from the same blood draw for two donors, one aged 18 to 29 and one aged 80 or older. Results and caveats for the whole study, not just this receptor: Compared with the aged group, the long-lived group had more naive CD4+ T cells, fewer expanded clones and increased TCR diversity, suggesting age selection. A strong correlation was found between observed TCR beta diversity and the percentage of naive T cells measured by flow cytometry. Since profiling was done on bulk unsorted PBMCs, naive and antigen-experienced compartments could not be conclusively compared. Estimates of total diversity based on one million sequenced T cells were considered lower bounds and underestimates. Because the CMV infection status of the donors was unknown, age-related changes in expanded clonotypes may potentially have been confounded. Observed TCR beta diversity per million T cells fell roughly linearly with age, and a significant reduction was already apparent by age roughly 41.

Systemically healthy Caucasian individuals from Russia, approximately 39 in total and aged about 6 to 95 years, were included as donors. About 9.8 milliliters of peripheral blood were drawn from each donor into EDTA-treated Vacutainer tubes. PBMCs were isolated by Ficoll-Paque density-gradient centrifugation, with at least 6 million obtained per sample. Trizol reagent was used to extract total RNA from PBMCs, with at least 6 micrograms per sample. For every donor, flow cytometry on a PBMC aliquot measured the percentage of naive CD45RAhigh/CD27high T cells. V is pruned by 5 bases and J by 0 bases, leaving 7 bases of the junction without a gene match. The germline V gene supplies CDR1 SGHRS and CDR2 YFSETQ. Including cysteine and phenylalanine, the CDR3 has 16 amino acids. The DNA shown is the 48-base CDR3, in frame from base 1. Receptor amplification or capture employed 5' RACE. Sequencer: Illumina HiSeq 2500. A second PCR of roughly 7 to 11 cycles was performed with a sample-barcoded 5' primer and a J-beta primer mix. A unique molecular identifier was introduced onto each TCR beta cDNA molecule by a template-switch 5' adaptor carrying 12 random nucleotides. At least 2.5 million CDR3-containing paired-end reads were obtained from each sample. First-strand cDNA synthesis was performed from all RNA using the Mint cDNA synthesis kit, with priming by a TRBC-specific oligonucleotide. Following uracil-DNA glycosylase treatment, all cDNA underwent a first 18-cycle PCR with the universal primers M1SS and BC2_uni_R. The original pipeline was this. Each sample was normalized by randomly selecting 1 million high-quality reads, each carrying a distinct molecular identifier. Instead of being binned into consensus sequences, reads with shared molecular identifiers were discarded. MiTCR, with a Q25 quality threshold and the strictest error-elimination algorithm, was used for CDR3 identification, clonotype clustering and error correction. A nonparametric unseen species model using Euler transformation provided a lower-bound estimate of total TCR beta diversity. Clones were called with MiXCR by TCRdb after fastp trimmed the public reads at Q25, and only in-frame beta chains were retained. Each entry is one CDR3 protein sequence, shown with its most common DNA and genes. These V and J calls derive from TCRdb rather than the authors' analysis. This sample holds 1.5 million to 1.8 million distinct CDR3 sequences; about 45% were observed only once. Roughly 3.7% of the sample goes to the ten largest clones.

The rearranged chain carries TRBV5-1 and TRBJ2-1, with TRBD2 identical over 8 junction bases. The receptor's source is a woman aged 18-29 years in good health. The sample taken for sequencing was blood. The DNA sequence follows: TGCGCCAGCAGTAGGACTAGCTCCGACTCCTACAATGAGCAGTTCTTC. Protein translation: CASSRTSSDSYNEQFF.